This TCR beta chain was sequenced in a study of cytomegalovirus exposure and HLA in healthy donors. This clone showed up just once. No antigen is known for it. The study, taken as a whole, reports: Based on reports, TCR beta sequences accurately predicted HLA-A and HLA-B alleles for most subjects.

13 Jbeta primers and 60 Vbeta primers were used for the PCR. Produced via immunoSEQ multiplex PCR; TCRdb's table is partial and in-frame only. The table records 100,000 to 150,000 clones, approximately 75% of them present only once. CDR1 and CDR2 from the germline V gene are MNHNY and SVGAGI (reference sequence). V lost 5 bases, J lost 4 bases, and 7 bases stayed unmatched. The CDR3 has 16 residues. The source material was PBMCs. The clonotype was recovered from a man aged 50 or older in good health and CMV-seropositive. J is TRBJ2-2 and V is TRBV6-6, with 10 bases matching TRBD1. The CDR3 here is CASSLGTGVLTGELFF. CDR3 DNA sequence: TGTGCCAGCAGTCTTGGGACAGGGGTCCTCACCGGGGAGCTGTTTTTT.